The present entry profiles one TCR beta chain with its context. As yet, its antigen is unknown. TCRdb passed the reads through MiXCR, listing each CDR3 protein once. Found here are around 530,000 distinct CDR3 sequences, about 15% of them singletons; the top ten hold 20% to 30%. This sample stems from a study of T cell repertoires in cytomegalovirus infection. CDR3 size: 13 residues. Trimming shortened V by 1 base and J by 6 bases, and 7 bases separated the two germline ends. The germline gives CDR1 KGHDR, CDR2 SFDVKD. Study observations and caveats: Clonotype analysis showed dominance of the ex vivo response by HLA-C-restricted CMV-specific TCR beta clonotypes.

The TCR originated in a human donor in good health (CMV status not recorded). Some clones in this sample may be carry-over from other donors' samples. V is TRBV24-1 and J is TRBJ2-3; possibly TRBD1 for D (5 bases). Material for sequencing was CD8+ T cells from PBMCs. CDR3 DNA: TGTGCCACCAGTGATTTAGGGGCCGATACGCAGTATTTT. Protein sequence: CATSDLGADTQYF.